The sequence of this T cell receptor (beta chain) was determined in a study of blood T cell repertoires in COVID-19. Study background: The United States, Italy and Spain were the sources of the acute and convalescent COVID-19 samples. PBMCs, B-cell-depleted T cells, or T cells provided the cDNA or gDNA that made up the material.

As originally analysed: Amplification of reference gene primers provided the estimated nucleated cell counts. Clones were sequenced by immunoSEQ multiplex PCR, and TCRdb holds only the in-frame ones, with some missing. V, J and clone size are taken as reported in that table, and D and trimming were inferred from the DNA itself. The table records just over 200,000 clones, 86% of them present only once. Losses at the gene ends were 6 bases for V and 3 bases for J; bases not matched to a gene: 4. In germline, CDR1 is MNHEY, CDR2 SVGAGI. The CDR3 is 15 amino acids. This TCR derives from a man of 80 years or more with acute or convalescent COVID-19. V and J are TRBV6-5 and TRBJ2-3; 12 nucleotides match TRBD2. Input material: peripheral blood. CDR3 sequence reads: CASRLAGGGTDTQYF. The DNA for the CDR3 is TGTGCCAGCAGGCTAGCGGGAGGGGGGACAGATACGCAGTATTTT.